These 26 T cell receptor beta chains share one sample of origin, sequenced in a study of blood T cell repertoires in COVID-19. Using immunoSEQ multiplex PCR, the repertoire was profiled, and TCRdb retains in-frame clones only, with some absent. The sample lists about 220,000 clones, roughly nine tenths occurring once. Sequencing was performed on PBMCs or T cells enriched from blood (not recorded which). The receptors were gathered from a woman aged 30 to 39 who had recovered from COVID-19.

The count of this clone is one. The chain employs TRBV12-3 or TRBV12-4 and TRBJ1-2; the D is unclear. V lost 3 bases to trimming and J lost 4 bases, with 9 bases between them. The CDR3 extends over 13 amino acids. The CDR3 reads CASSLGSPYGYTF. DNA of the CDR3: TGTGCCAGCAGTTTGGGGAGCCCCTATGGCTACACCTTC.

The chain joins TRBV2 to TRBJ2-2, with no clear D. V dropped 10 bases and J dropped 0 bases, with 12 bases sitting between them. This CDR3 is built from 14 residues. Germline V lookup: CDR1 SNHLY, CDR2 FYNNEI. The CDR3 region is CATTRLANTGELFF. In nucleotides, the CDR3 is TGTGCCACTACACGACTGGCGAACACCGGGGAGCTGTTTTTT.

This clone was counted a single time. The V gene is TRBV4-2, the J gene TRBJ2-2; possible D gene TRBD1, 6 bases. V was trimmed by 2 bases and J by 3 bases, leaving 7 bases between them. The germline V gene encodes CDR1 LGHNA and CDR2 YNFKEQ. The length of the CDR3 is 14 residues. This CDR3 reads CASSQHRDTGELFF. The CDR3 DNA follows: TGTGCCAGCAGCCAACACAGGGACACCGGGGAGCTGTTTTTT.

The J gene is TRBJ1-1, the V gene TRBV18; the match to TRBD1 covers 7 bases. The V segment lost 1 base and the J segment 4 bases; nucleotides outside the gene matches: 9. Per the germline V gene, CDR1 is KGHSH and CDR2 is LQKENI. CDR3 length: 16 residues. In DNA, the CDR3 is TGTGCCAGCTCACCACGGAGACAGGGTAGCGCCACTGAAGCTTTCTTT. Its protein is CASSPRRQGSATEAFF. Full variable domain (outside the CDR3, taken from reference TRBV18 and TRBJ1-1): NAGVMQNPRHLVRRRGQEARLRCSPMKGHSHVYWYRQLPEEGLKFMVYLQKENIIDESGMPKERFSAEFPKEGPSILRIQQVVRGDSAAYFCASSPRRQGSATEAFFGQGTRLTVV.

The V gene is TRBV18, the J gene TRBJ1-5; TRBD1 aligns across 8 bases. This CDR3 is 14 amino acids long. Unmatched junction bases numbered 3, after V lost 3 bases and J lost 5 bases. Germline CDR1 KGHSH, CDR2 LQKENI. The CDR3 spells CASSPTGDHQPQHF. In DNA, the CDR3 is TGTGCCAGCTCACCGACAGGGGATCATCAGCCCCAGCATTTT.

The rearrangement joins TRBV6-1 to TRBJ1-1, with D unresolved. V was shortened by 0 bases and J by 1 base, with 6 bases between the two germline ends. This CDR3 comprises 14 residues. From germline, CDR1 is MNHNS and CDR2 SASEGT. The CDR3 DNA is TGTGCCAGCAGTGAAGCGCTGAGGAACACTGAAGCTTTCTTT. Residues: CASSEALRNTEAFF.

The chain employs TRBV7-2 and TRBJ1-2, with no clear D. The V end lost 1 base, the J end lost 4 bases, and 7 bases lay between the germline ends. This CDR3 has 13 amino acids. Germline CDR1 SGHTA, CDR2 FQGNSA. CDR3 nucleotides: TGTGCCAGCAGCTTAGAGCAGGTCTATGGCTACACCTTC. Its translation: CASSLEQVYGYTF.

The rearrangement joins TRBV4-1 to TRBJ2-1, with 8 bases aligning to TRBD1. There are 17 residues in the CDR3. The germline gives CDR1 MGHRA, CDR2 YSYEKL. V dropped 1 base and J dropped 4; count of bases not matched to a gene: 9. CDR3 amino acids: CASSQASGQGHYNEQFF. The CDR3 region has the DNA TGCGCCAGCAGCCAAGCTTCAGGACAGGGACATTACAATGAGCAGTTCTTC.

A word on this clone: This sample includes further DNA sequences coding for the same CDR3. V gene TRBV7-2 combines with J gene TRBJ2-7; TRBD1 matches 11 bases. This CDR3 has 14 amino acids. Trimming at V came to 6 bases and at J to 4 bases, leaving 5 bases not matched to a gene. The germline V gene has CDR1 SGHTA and CDR2 FQGNSA. The CDR3 bases are TGTGCCAGCAGTCCCGGGACAGGGGGTTACGAGCAGTACTTC. The encoded protein is CASSPGTGGYEQYF.

This chain links TRBV2 with TRBJ2-7, with TRBD2 identical over 13 bases. Germline trimming cut 7 bases from V and 2 bases from J; bases unmatched to any gene: 2. The germline gives CDR1 SNHLY, CDR2 FYNNEI. The CDR3 extends over 14 amino acids. The CDR3 DNA sequence: TGTGCCAGCACACTAGCGGGGGGGGCCTACGAGCAGTACTTC. This sequence encodes CASTLAGGAYEQYF. Using reference TRBV2 and TRBJ2-7 for the parts outside the CDR3, the full variable domain is EPEVTQTPSHQVTQMGQEVILRCVPISNHLYFYWYRQILGQKVEFLVSFYNNEISEKSEIFDDQFSVERPDGSNFTLKIRSTKLEDSAMYFCASTLAGGAYEQYFGPGTRLTVT.

The CDR3, as DNA: TGTGCCACCAGCAGAGATGGCGGTTATGGCTACACCTTC. Residues: CATSRDGGYGYTF. The J gene is TRBJ1-2, the V gene TRBV15; no clear D. Per germline, CDR1 LNHNV and CDR2 YYDKDF (reference sequence). The length of the CDR3 is 13 residues. Deletions cut 0 bases from V and 5 bases from J, with 7 bases between.

The V call is TRBV3-1 (or the pseudogene TRBV3-2), the J call TRBJ1-1; D unclear. Germline V gene data show CDR1 as LGHDT and CDR2 as YNNKEL (reference sequence). V gave up 1 base and J gave up 4 bases, with 7 bases separating them. The CDR3 has 13 residues. The CDR3 protein is CASSQVFGTEAFF. In DNA, the CDR3 is TGTGCCAGCAGCCAAGTCTTCGGCACTGAAGCTTTCTTT.

The chain employs TRBV7-2 and TRBJ2-3; 9 bases match TRBD2. This CDR3 has 16 amino acids. Looked up from germline, CDR1 is SGHTA and CDR2 is FQGNSA. V lost 6 bases and J lost 0; bases outside the gene matches: 7. The DNA for the CDR3 is TGTGCCAGCAGTCTCGAGCGGGGGGCTAGCACAGATACGCAGTATTTT. Amino acid sequence: CASSLERGASTDTQYF.

The chain combines TRBV19 with TRBJ2-1; a possible D gene is TRBD2 (5 bases). With 6 bases removed from V and 9 bases from J, the gap between germline ends came to 15 bases. CDR1 LNHDA and CDR2 SQIVND come from the germline V gene (reference sequence). This CDR3 has 13 residues. DNA for the CDR3: TGTGCCAGTAGACCCTTTCCTAGCTCTGAGCAGTTCTTC. It translates to CASRPFPSSEQFF.

The CDR3 spells CASSQQETLGYTF. The CDR3 DNA is TGCGCCAGCAGCCAACAGGAAACTTTGGGCTACACCTTC. The gene calls are TRBV5-1 and TRBJ1-2; possibly TRBD1 for D (5 bases). V lost 4 bases, J lost 8 bases, and 15 bases lay in between. CDR3 size: 13 residues. Germline CDR1 is SGHRS and CDR2 is YFSETQ.

The chain has TRBV4-3 and TRBJ2-4; no definite D call. From germline, CDR1 is LGHNA and CDR2 YSLEER. The CDR3 covers 15 residues. Trimming left V 0 bases short and J 4 bases short, with 10 bases between. Here the CDR3 reads CASSQDLDVKNIQYF. Here the CDR3 DNA reads TGCGCCAGCAGCCAAGACCTAGACGTAAAAAACATTCAGTACTTC.

The chain is built from TRBV2 and TRBJ2-1, with D possibly matching TRBD1 (6 bases). This CDR3 spans 14 amino acids. With 6 bases removed from V and 3 bases from J, the gap between germline ends came to 12 bases. Germline V lookup: CDR1 SNHLY, CDR2 FYNNEI. The chain's CDR3 is CASSQGSVYNEQFF. In DNA, the CDR3 is TGTGCCAGCAGCCAGGGGTCCGTCTACAATGAGCAGTTCTTC. Drawing the rest from reference TRBV2 and TRBJ2-1, the complete variable domain is EPEVTQTPSHQVTQMGQEVILRCVPISNHLYFYWYRQILGQKVEFLVSFYNNEISEKSEIFDDQFSVERPDGSNFTLKIRSTKLEDSAMYFCASSQGSVYNEQFFGPGTRLTVL.

V gene TRBV11-2 combines with J gene TRBJ2-1; a possible D gene is TRBD1 (7 bases). The CDR3 contains 13 residues. V shed 3 bases and J shed 7 bases, with 10 bases lying between them. Germline-derived CDR1 and CDR2 are SGHAT and FQNNGV. In nucleotides, the CDR3 is TGTGCCAGCAGCTTCCCAGGGGGGAATGAGCAGTTCTTC. Translation: CASSFPGGNEQFF.

This clone was seen a handful of times. The chain is built from TRBV19 and TRBJ2-5; a possible D gene is TRBD1 (5 bases). Trimming removed 6 bases from V and 0 bases from J, with 11 bases in between. The CDR3 spans 14 residues. The germline V gene has CDR1 LNHDA and CDR2 SQIVND (reference sequence). The CDR3 DNA sequence: TGTGCCAGTAGCCCCGACAGAAACCAAGAGACCCAGTACTTC. Protein: CASSPDRNQETQYF.

The chain carries TRBV18 and TRBJ2-2, with D possibly TRBD1 on 6 matching bases. The CDR3 has 16 amino acids. The ends were cut back, 0 bases at V and 5 bases at J, with 13 bases in the middle. The germline CDR1 and CDR2 sequences are KGHSH and LQKENI. CDR3: CASSPPGQAITGELFF. In DNA form, the CDR3 reads TGTGCCAGCTCACCACCGGGACAAGCAATAACCGGGGAGCTGTTTTTT.

The chain carries TRBV2 and TRBJ2-5; TRBD1 agrees at 8 bases. There are 14 residues in the CDR3. The germline CDR1 and CDR2 sequences are SNHLY and FYNNEI. V dropped 8 bases and J dropped 3; count of bases not matched to a gene: 8. The chain's CDR3 is CASHRTGQEETQYF. CDR3 coding DNA: TGTGCCAGCCACCGGACGGGACAGGAAGAGACCCAGTACTTC.

This clone came up once. This sequence joins TRBV6-2 or TRBV6-3 and TRBJ1-4, with 7 bases lining up with TRBD1. This CDR3 has 15 residues. V was clipped by 1 base and J by 5 bases; unmatched bases: 4. Per germline, CDR1 MNHEY and CDR2 SVGEGT. The CDR3 DNA sequence: TGTGCCAGCAGTTACTGGACAGGTCGAAATGAAAAACTGTTTTTT. This sequence encodes CASSYWTGRNEKLFF.

The chain links TRBV19 to TRBJ1-2; maybe TRBD1 (6 bases). Germline-derived CDR1 and CDR2 are LNHDA and SQIVND (reference sequence). The CDR3 runs 14 residues. Trimming removed 7 bases from V and 2 bases from J, with 14 bases in between. CDR3 nucleotides: TGTGCCAGTACCAGACAGGAAGGAAACTATGGCTACACCTTC. It translates to CASTRQEGNYGYTF.

The gene calls are TRBV5-6 and TRBJ2-5, with 8 bases that match TRBD1. Germline trimming cut 3 bases from V and 4 bases from J; bases unmatched to any gene: 5. Per the germline V gene, CDR1 is SGHDT and CDR2 is YYEEEE. The CDR3 loop spans 14 amino acids. The CDR3 sequence: CASSSDRGGETQYF. DNA of the CDR3: TGTGCCAGCAGCTCTGACAGGGGCGGAGAGACCCAGTACTTC. Supplemented by reference TRBV5-6 and TRBJ2-5, the full variable domain reads DAGVTQSPTHLIKTRGQQVTLRCSPKSGHDTVSWYQQALGQGPQFIFQYYEEEERQRGNFPDRFSGHQFPNYSSELNVNALLLGDSALYLCASSSDRGGETQYFGPGTRLLVL.

V usage is TRBV4-3 and J usage is TRBJ1-2; 9 nucleotides align to TRBD1. Trimming removed 0 bases from V and 8 bases from J; junction bases left unmatched: 10. The CDR3 spans 16 residues. Germline lookup yields CDR1 LGHNA and CDR2 YSLEER. The CDR3 spells CASSQDRGQGGVGYTF. The CDR3 DNA sequence: TGCGCCAGCAGCCAAGATAGGGGACAGGGCGGCGTAGGCTACACCTTC.

The rearrangement joins TRBV5-8 to TRBJ1-2; D might be TRBD1 (6 bases). The CDR3 has 14 residues. V lost 2 bases, J lost 4 bases, and 12 bases lay in between. Germline assignment: CDR1 SGHTS and CDR2 YDEGEE. The CDR3 DNA reads as TGTGCCAGCAGCTTCGCCGGACAGATCTATGGCTACACCTTC. Residues: CASSFAGQIYGYTF. Variable domain in full (rest from reference TRBV5-8 and TRBJ1-2): EAGVTQSPTHLIKTRGQQATLRCSPISGHTSVYWYQQALGLGLQFLLWYDEGEERNRGNFPPRFSGRQFPNYSSELNVNALELEDSALYLCASSFAGQIYGYTFGSGTRLTVV.